This TCR beta chain was recovered during a study of shared clonotypes between healthy human individuals. Study observations and caveats: The low donor count limited represented genetic and exposure-history diversity.

Germline lookup yields CDR1 MNHEY and CDR2 SMNVEV (reference sequence). This CDR3 has 13 amino acids. After removal of 5 bases from V and 4 bases from J, the junction contained 4 bases not matched to a gene. Notes on this clone: What it recognizes is unknown.

Deep-level assay runs were performed. Some clones are missing from TCRdb's copy, which holds only in-frame ones; the method was immunoSEQ multiplex PCR. The profile shows around 1.5 million clones, roughly 98% of them singletons. V is TRBV27 and J is TRBJ1-1; 7 positions match TRBD1. This receptor was obtained from a man aged 25-45 years in good health. The sequenced sample was naive CD4+ T cells sorted from blood. Stated subset: CD45RA+ positively selected. CDR3 DNA sequence: TGTGCCAGCAGTATAAACAGGGGCACTGAAGCTTTCTTT. Translation: CASSINRGTEAFF.